The clone carrying this TCR beta chain came up many times. The target antigen is unknown. This sample is drawn from a study of T cell repertoires in cytomegalovirus infection. MiXCR was run by TCRdb on the reads, yielding one entry per CDR3 protein. The sample has hundreds of thousands of distinct CDR3 sequences, about 30% seen once. The receptor was isolated from a human donor in good health (CMV status not recorded). Some clones in this sample may be carry-over from other donors' samples. Sequenced material: cultured CD8+ T cells from PBMCs, taken from culture after CMV antigen stimulation.

Here the CDR3 DNA reads TGTGCCAGCAGCTTTCCAGGGGACCTAACACCTGGAAACACCATATATTTT. Translated, it gives CASSFPGDLTPGNTIYF. The rearrangement joins TRBV7-2 to TRBJ1-3; TRBD1 might be the D (6 bases). Between the trimmed V and J ends, which lost 3 bases and 2 bases, there was a span of 17 bases. The CDR3 length is 17 residues. Per the germline V gene, CDR1 is SGHTA and CDR2 is FQGNSA.